This entry lists 14 T cell receptor beta chains sequenced from one sample in a study of blood T cell repertoires in COVID-19. Sequenced by immunoSEQ multiplex PCR; TCRdb stores in-frame clones only, minus some. The data show 140,000 or so clones, with roughly 85% seen just once and around 2.9% held by the top ten. The specimen was peripheral blood. These receptors were obtained from a man aged 50 or older with acute or convalescent COVID-19.

The V call is TRBV27, the J call TRBJ1-6; 9 bases match TRBD1. The V and J ends lost 2 bases and 7 bases, in that order; junction bases with no gene match: 12. CDR1 and CDR2 from the germline V gene are MNHEY and SMNVEV (reference sequence). The CDR3 sequence is 18 residues long. The CDR3 region is CASSLNPYRDRVNSPLHF. CDR3 sequence (DNA): TGTGCCAGCAGTTTAAACCCATATAGGGACAGGGTAAATTCACCCCTCCACTTT.

This chain uses TRBV4-1 with TRBJ1-6; a weak D match, TRBD1 (5 bases). V dropped 4 bases and J dropped 6 bases, with 16 bases sitting between them. The germline CDR1 and CDR2 sequences are MGHRA and YSYEKL. The CDR3 contains 16 residues. Here the CDR3 reads CASSRGTVQANSPLHF. In nucleotides, the CDR3 is TGCGCCAGCAGCCGGGGGACTGTACAGGCTAATTCACCCCTCCACTTT.

This rearrangement joins TRBV9 to TRBJ2-2; D remains ambiguous. The CDR3 covers 13 residues. Germline CDR1 SGDLS, CDR2 YYNGEE. V lost 0 bases to trimming and J lost 7 bases, with 7 bases between them. The CDR3 loop is CASSVGGNGELFF. The CDR3 nucleotides read TGTGCCAGCAGCGTAGGAGGCAACGGGGAGCTGTTTTTT. The full variable domain, rest sourced from reference TRBV9 and TRBJ2-2, is DSGVTQTPKHLITATGQRVTLRCSPRSGDLSVYWYQQSLDQGLQFLIQYYNGEERAKGNILERFSAQQFPDLHSELNLSSLELGDSALYFCASSVGGNGELFFGEGSRLTVL.

This sequence joins TRBV9 and TRBJ1-2; D call uncertain. The CDR3 is 12 amino acids. Trimming shortened V by 5 bases and J by 0 bases, and 5 bases separated the two germline ends. CDR1 SGDLS and CDR2 YYNGEE come from the germline V gene. CDR3 sequence (DNA): TGTGCCAGCAGTGAGCCTAACTATGGCTACACCTTC. It codes for CASSEPNYGYTF.

This sequence joins TRBV3-1 (or the pseudogene TRBV3-2) and TRBJ2-4; D perhaps matches TRBD2 (5 bases). Germline values: CDR1 LGHDT, CDR2 YNNKEL (reference sequence). Trimming took off 7 bases at V and 3 bases at J, with 7 bases between the two ends. This CDR3 comprises 12 residues. CDR3 residues: CASNGDKNIQYF. As DNA, the CDR3 is TGTGCCAGCAACGGGGACAAAAACATTCAGTACTTC.

This chain connects TRBV2 to TRBJ2-2, with 10 nucleotides matching TRBD1. Unmatched junction bases numbered 6, after V lost 6 bases and J lost 5 bases. The CDR3 extends over 15 amino acids. Germline CDR1 reads SNHLY; CDR2 reads FYNNEI. The CDR3: CASRDRTGGTGELFF. CDR3 sequence (DNA): TGTGCCAGCAGGGATCGGACAGGGGGTACCGGGGAGCTGTTTTTT.

With regard to this clone: Its ends do not fully match the called genes, so a read error is possible. The chain carries TRBV29-1 and TRBJ1-1; TRBD1 might be the D (5 bases). Looked up from germline, CDR1 is SQVTM and CDR2 is ANQGSEA. The CDR3 runs to 12 residues. The CDR3 sequence is CTTIPGAGRRDF. In nucleotides, the CDR3 is TGCACCACGATACCGGGAGCGGGACGACGGGATTTT.

This chain links TRBV5-1 with TRBJ2-3; 8 nucleotides agree with TRBD2. V shed 0 bases, J shed 6 bases, and the junction held 3 bases outside the gene matches. CDR3 length: 14 residues. Germline lookup yields CDR1 SGHRS and CDR2 YFSETQ. The CDR3 loop is CASSLGTSRDTQYF. CDR3 bases: TGCGCCAGCAGCTTGGGGACTAGCCGGGATACGCAGTATTTT.

This sequence joins TRBV5-4 and TRBJ2-3; 8 nucleotides agree with TRBD2. The CDR3 consists of 15 residues. J gave up 4 bases and V 1 base, and 5 bases lay outside the gene matches. Germline V lookup: CDR1 SGHNT, CDR2 YYREEE (reference sequence). CDR3 DNA sequence: TGTGCCAGCAGCTTGAGGCGGGGGGAGGCAGATACGCAGTATTTT. It is translated as CASSLRRGEADTQYF. The full variable domain, with the rest looked up from reference TRBV5-4 and TRBJ2-3, is ETGVTQSPTHLIKTRGQQVTLRCSSQSGHNTVSWYQQALGQGPQFIFQYYREEENGRGNFPPRFSGLQFPNYSSELNVNALELDDSALYLCASSLRRGEADTQYFGPGTRLTVL.

The table lists this clone with a few counts. The CDR3 is CASSVSWGPYEQYF. The CDR3 nucleotides are TGTGCCAGCAGCGTATCCTGGGGCCCATACGAGCAGTACTTC. The chain employs TRBV9 and TRBJ2-7; a possible D gene is TRBD1 (5 bases). Trimming removed 1 base from V and 4 bases from J, with 12 bases in between. The CDR3 totals 14 residues. The germline CDR1 and CDR2 sequences are SGDLS and YYNGEE.

The chain uses TRBV19 and TRBJ1-3; TRBD1 agrees at 10 bases. The CDR3 has 15 amino acids. The V segment lost 7 bases and the J segment 3 bases; nucleotides outside the gene matches: 6. CDR1 LNHDA and CDR2 SQIVND come from the germline V gene (reference sequence). The chain's CDR3 is CASTVDRGYGNTIYF. The DNA of the CDR3 is TGTGCCAGTACCGTGGACAGGGGGTATGGAAACACCATATATTTT.

CDR3 residues: CASSLTGTSGAEQFF. Here the CDR3 DNA reads TGCGCCAGCAGCTTGACCGGGACTAGCGGCGCCGAGCAGTTCTTC. The chain joins TRBV5-1 to TRBJ2-1; TRBD2 matches 11 bases. CDR3 size: 15 residues. CDR1 is SGHRS and CDR2 is YFSETQ in the germline V gene. With V trimmed by 1 base and J by 10 bases, 7 bases remained unmatched.

This chain joins TRBV6-5 and TRBJ2-7; TRBD1 is a possible D gene (5 bases). Trimming stripped 0 bases from V and 3 bases from J, with 12 bases between. The CDR3 covers 15 residues. The V gene's germline CDR1 is MNHEY and CDR2 SVGAGI. CDR3 loop: CASSYSSGNDYEQYF. In DNA, the CDR3 is TGTGCCAGCAGTTACTCGTCAGGGAACGACTACGAGCAGTACTTC.

The chain joins TRBV19 to TRBJ1-1; no clear D gene. V lost 5 bases to trimming and J lost 1 base, with 8 bases between them. Per the germline V gene, CDR1 is LNHDA and CDR2 is SQIVND (reference sequence). This CDR3 comprises 13 residues. In DNA form, the CDR3 reads TGTGCCAGTAGTCCAAACAGGAACACTGAAGCTTTCTTT. Protein: CASSPNRNTEAFF. The full variable domain, with the rest looked up from reference TRBV19 and TRBJ1-1, is DGGITQSPKYLFRKEGQNVTLSCEQNLNHDAMYWYRQDPGQGLRLIYYSQIVNDFQKGDIAEGYSVSREKKESFPLTVTSAQKNPTAFYLCASSPNRNTEAFFGQGTRLTVV.